Below are 13 T cell receptor beta chains sequenced from a single sample in a study of technical replicates of blood from several donors. Data came from immunoSEQ multiplex PCR; TCRdb stores just in-frame clones and leaves some out. The sample carries roughly 71,000 clones, about 95% recorded once. Sequenced sample: T cells isolated from PBMCs. These receptors all stem from a human donor in good health.

The chain uses TRBV5-1 and TRBJ1-1, with 10 bases aligning to TRBD1. Germline V gives CDR1 SGHRS, CDR2 YFSETQ. There are 15 residues in the CDR3. With V trimmed by 4 bases and J by 1 base, 4 bases remained unmatched. In DNA, the CDR3 is TGCGCCAGCAGCATCCGGGACAGGGGGAACACTGAAGCTTTCTTT. Translated, it gives CASSIRDRGNTEAFF.

The J gene is TRBJ2-7, the V gene TRBV7-2, with 11 bases identical to TRBD2. The germline CDR1 and CDR2 sequences are SGHTA and FQGNSA. V lost 4 bases, J lost 5 bases, and 7 bases stayed unmatched. The CDR3 is made up of 15 amino acids. Here the CDR3 reads CASSSVAGGPNEQYF. The CDR3 DNA sequence: TGTGCCAGCAGCTCGGTAGCGGGGGGGCCGAACGAGCAGTACTTC.

Note on this clone: One end of the junction does not line up with germline, which may come from a read error. The genes are TRBV6-5 and TRBJ2-1; tentatively, D is TRBD2 (6 bases). The CDR3 length is 14 residues. Germline values: CDR1 MNHEY, CDR2 SVGAGI. The CDR3 here is CATSRGSEYNEQFF. DNA of the CDR3: TGTGCCACCAGTCGGGGGAGCGAGTACAATGAGCAGTTCTTC.

This clone is a singleton in its sample. This rearrangement joins TRBV7-6 to TRBJ1-5, with 7 bases that match TRBD1. The CDR3 length is 16 residues. V shed 4 bases, J shed 2 bases, and the junction held 8 bases outside the gene matches. Germline values: CDR1 SGHVS, CDR2 FNYEAQ. The DNA for the CDR3 is TGTGCCAGCAGCTCAGCCGAAGGGGGCGGCAATCAGCCCCAGCATTTT. Translating it yields CASSSAEGGGNQPQHF. Filled out from reference TRBV7-6 and TRBJ1-5, the complete variable domain reads GAGVSQSPRYKVTKRGQDVALRCDPISGHVSLYWYRQALGQGPEFLTYFNYEAQQDKSGLPNDRFSAERPEGSISTLTIQRTEQRDSAMYRCASSSAEGGGNQPQHFGDGTRLSIL.

The gene calls are TRBV13 and TRBJ1-1; TRBD1 might be the D (6 bases). CDR1 PRHDT and CDR2 FYEKMQ come from the germline V gene (reference sequence). With 3 bases removed from V and 8 bases from J, the gap between germline ends came to 13 bases. This CDR3 is built from 13 residues. The CDR3 loop is CASSFGGATEAFF. The CDR3 DNA reads as TGTGCCAGCAGCTTTGGGGGGGCAACAGAAGCTTTCTTT.

The CDR3 loop is CASSEEGGASGGRWWRTDTQYF. In DNA form, the CDR3 reads TGTGCCAGCAGTGAAGAAGGTGGGGCTAGCGGGGGACGGTGGTGGAGGACAGATACGCAGTATTTT. The chain recombines TRBV6-1 with TRBJ2-3; 10 nucleotides match TRBD2. The CDR3 is 22 amino acids. V trimming: 1 base; J trimming: 3 bases; junction bases outside the gene matches: 22. CDR1 is MNHNS and CDR2 is SASEGT in the germline V gene.

The chain has TRBV30 and TRBJ2-6; D not resolved. The CDR3 runs to 16 residues. Germline V CDR1 and CDR2: GTSNPN, SVGIG (reference sequence). V was pared by 2 bases and J by 4 bases, with 15 bases between. The CDR3: CAWSPPEETGANVLTF. The CDR3 coding sequence is TGTGCCTGGAGTCCGCCTGAGGAAACAGGGGCCAACGTCCTGACTTTC.

This chain joins TRBV7-6 and TRBJ1-3; D gene ambiguous. Trimming took off 5 bases at V and 4 bases at J, with 12 bases between the two ends. Germline V CDR1 and CDR2: SGHVS, FNYEAQ. The CDR3 extends over 14 amino acids. The CDR3 DNA follows: TGTGCCAGCAGCCCCGGAGGGTTAGGAAACACCATATATTTT. Protein: CASSPGGLGNTIYF.

The chain has TRBV5-1 and TRBJ1-2; 9 bases fit TRBD1. The CDR3 extends over 13 amino acids. The germline gives CDR1 SGHRS, CDR2 YFSETQ. V shed 6 bases and J 4 bases; nucleotides not matched to a gene: 4. The CDR3 spells CASTEDRGYGYTF. In DNA form, the CDR3 reads TGCGCCAGCACGGAGGACAGGGGCTATGGCTACACCTTC.

The chain has TRBV2 and TRBJ2-3; possibly TRBD2 for D (6 bases). The V end lost 6 bases, the J end lost 0 bases, and 10 bases lay between the germline ends. The CDR3 is 14 residues long. Germline values: CDR1 SNHLY, CDR2 FYNNEI. CDR3 DNA: TGTGCCAGCAGAGTTAGCGGAAGCACAGATACGCAGTATTTT. It codes for CASRVSGSTDTQYF.

This chain joins TRBV5-6 and TRBJ2-1; 11 nucleotides align to TRBD1. Germline V gene sequence: CDR1 SGHDT, CDR2 YYEEEE. V dropped 5 bases and J dropped 3; count of bases not matched to a gene: 7. The CDR3 extends over 16 amino acids. CDR3 sequence: CASRPRDRGIYNEQFF. The CDR3 DNA is TGTGCCAGCAGACCTAGGGACAGGGGGATCTACAATGAGCAGTTCTTC.

J is TRBJ1-6 and V is TRBV9; D gene ambiguous. This CDR3 spans 15 amino acids. Trimming took 4 bases from V and 6 from J, leaving 14 bases between them. Per germline, CDR1 SGDLS and CDR2 YYNGEE. The DNA of the CDR3 is TGTGCCAGCAGCCCGCAGAGGACTCCTAATTCACCCCTCCACTTT. It specifies CASSPQRTPNSPLHF.

The chain uses TRBV29-1 and TRBJ2-7; 7 bases agree with TRBD2. Germline V gene lookup returns CDR1 SQVTM and CDR2 ANQGSEA. Losses at the gene ends were 4 bases for V and 4 bases for J; bases not matched to a gene: 7. This CDR3 comprises 13 residues. CDR3 sequence reads: CSVVVSGRYEQYF. The CDR3 nucleotides read TGCAGCGTTGTCGTTAGCGGGCGGTACGAGCAGTACTTC.